Below, 26 T cell receptor beta chains from the same sample are listed, as sequenced in a study of CD8 T cell repertoires and HIV-1 epitope variants. The antigens these receptors bind are not known. Here immunoSEQ multiplex PCR was the method, and the copy in TCRdb shows in-frame clones only, minus some. The data show several thousand clones, about 62% seen once. The sample taken for sequencing was cultured CD8+ T cells derived from PBMCs. These receptors all come from a male donor with HIV.

This rearrangement joins TRBV29-1 to TRBJ1-6, with 8 bases that match TRBD1. This CDR3 is 18 amino acids long. The V segment lost 6 bases and the J segment 0 bases; nucleotides outside the gene matches: 13. Germline V CDR1 and CDR2: SQVTM, ANQGSEA. The CDR3 DNA follows: TGCAGCGTACGGACAGGGTGCTTTTCATGCTCCTATAATTCACCCCTCCACTTT. It translates to CSVRTGCFSCSYNSPLHF.

The chain uses TRBV28 and TRBJ2-5; 10 positions match TRBD2. The CDR3 is made up of 20 amino acids. Unmatched junction bases numbered 19, after V lost 2 bases and J lost 4 bases. Germline values: CDR1 MDHEN, CDR2 SYDVKM. Written as DNA, the CDR3 is TGTGCCAGCAGTTTAACCGCTAGCGGGGGCACAGCAACTCCCCCAGAGACCCAGTACTTC. Protein product: CASSLTASGGTATPPETQYF.

This clone was seen more than once but under ten times. This chain links TRBV19 with TRBJ1-6; D is ambiguous. This CDR3 region has 14 residues. Trimming removed 4 bases from V and 7 bases from J, with 11 bases in between. Germline values: CDR1 LNHDA, CDR2 SQIVND (reference sequence). The CDR3 nucleotides read TGTGCCAGTAGTACGGACGCTTTAAATTCACCCCTCCACTTT. Translating it yields CASSTDALNSPLHF.

The genes are TRBV28 and TRBJ2-2; no clear D. The germline V gene encodes CDR1 MDHEN and CDR2 SYDVKM. The CDR3 consists of 12 residues. Trimming stripped 8 bases from V and 6 bases from J, with 10 bases between. CDR3 coding DNA: TGTGCCAGCGGGTTGTCTGCCGGGGAGCTGTTTTTT. It is translated as CASGLSAGELFF.

This clone came up a few times. The rearrangement links TRBV7-9 to TRBJ2-7, with unresolved D. The CDR3 contains 14 residues. V was cut by 1 base and J by 2 bases, with 9 bases left in between. CDR1 is SEHNR and CDR2 is FQNEAQ in the germline V gene (reference sequence). CDR3: CASSLVGSAYEQYF. Here the CDR3 DNA reads TGTGCCAGCAGCTTAGTAGGGTCCGCCTACGAGCAGTACTTC.

In DNA form, the CDR3 reads TGTGCCAGCACCCATCGGGGCGCGGCTAATGAAAAACTGTTTTTT. This translates into CASTHRGAANEKLFF. The V and J genes are TRBV6-5 and TRBJ1-4; TRBD1 is a possible D gene (5 bases). V gave up 7 bases and J gave up 3 bases, with 15 bases separating them. In germline, CDR1 is MNHEY, CDR2 SVGAGI. The CDR3 spans 15 residues.

J is TRBJ2-7 and V is TRBV11-1; TRBD1 agrees at 9 bases. With V trimmed by 5 bases and J by 6 bases, 8 bases remained unmatched. Germline V lookup: CDR1 SGHAT, CDR2 FQDESV (reference sequence). This CDR3 has 14 amino acids. In DNA, the CDR3 is TGTGCCAGCAGCCCGAGGGACAGGGATGTCGAGCAGTACTTC. Protein: CASSPRDRDVEQYF.

J is TRBJ2-4 and V is TRBV15; a weak D match, TRBD1 (6 bases). The V and J ends lost 5 bases and 9 bases respectively, with 11 bases between them. The CDR3 has 12 residues. The germline gives CDR1 LNHNV, CDR2 YYDKDF (reference sequence). The DNA for the CDR3 is TGTGCCACCAGCCGGAGAGGGGGCATTCAGTACTTC. Encoded protein: CATSRRGGIQYF.

The rearrangement links TRBV6-5 to TRBJ1-5, with 8 bases fitting TRBD1. With 2 bases clipped from V and 5 bases from J, the junction kept 5 bases outside the gene matches. This CDR3 spans 15 amino acids. CDR1 and CDR2 from the germline V gene are MNHEY and SVGAGI. This chain's CDR3 is CASSYGQGADQPQHF. The CDR3 coding sequence is TGTGCCAGCAGTTACGGCCAGGGGGCCGATCAGCCCCAGCATTTT.

The chain's CDR3 is CASSIIGTTPDTQYF. CDR3 nucleotides: TGTGCCAGTAGTATAATCGGGACTACCCCGGATACGCAGTATTTT. The chain carries TRBV19 and TRBJ2-3; TRBD2 matches 7 bases. Per germline, CDR1 LNHDA and CDR2 SQIVND (reference sequence). J lost 6 bases, V lost 2 bases, and 8 bases had no gene match. This CDR3 has 15 amino acids.

CDR3 residues: CASSLPGARSYNEQFF. CDR3 sequence (DNA): TGTGCCAGCAGTTTACCTGGGGCGCGGTCCTACAATGAGCAGTTCTTC. The genes are TRBV27 and TRBJ2-1, with a tentative D call TRBD1 (5 bases). The CDR3 sequence is 16 residues long. From germline, CDR1 is MNHEY and CDR2 SMNVEV (reference sequence). The V gene lost 2 bases and the J gene lost 1 base, with 12 bases spanning the gap.

V usage is TRBV18 and J usage is TRBJ2-1; D is uncertain. CDR3 length: 14 amino acids. V was cut by 3 bases and J by 3 bases, with 9 bases left in between. The germline CDR1 and CDR2 sequences are KGHSH and LQKENI. The CDR3: CASSPETNYNEQFF. The CDR3 DNA is TGTGCCAGCTCACCCGAGACAAACTACAATGAGCAGTTCTTC.

The CDR3 sequence is CASSSPGDEQYF. CDR3 bases: TGTGCCAGCAGCTCGCCAGGGGATGAGCAGTACTTC. The chain has TRBV7-2 and TRBJ2-7, with D perhaps TRBD1 (6 bases). Trimming took 4 bases from V and 7 from J, leaving 11 bases between them. This CDR3 is 12 amino acids long. Germline values: CDR1 SGHTA, CDR2 FQGNSA.

By sample share, this clone is large. This sequence joins TRBV5-1 and TRBJ1-2, with D unresolved. The germline CDR1 and CDR2 sequences are SGHRS and YFSETQ. Trimming pared 3 bases from V and 0 bases from J, leaving 9 bases between. The CDR3 is 14 amino acids. This chain's CDR3 is CASSSQETNYGYTF. CDR3 nucleotide sequence: TGCGCCAGCAGCTCGCAGGAGACTAACTATGGCTACACCTTC.

This clone is medium-sized (0.01 to 0.1%) in the sample. This chain links TRBV28 with TRBJ2-7; 8 bases line up with TRBD2. This CDR3 spans 14 amino acids. Trimming removed 5 bases from V and 6 bases from J; junction bases left unmatched: 9. Germline CDR1 is MDHEN and CDR2 is SYDVKM. CDR3 region: CASSPEAGVSEQYF. The CDR3 DNA sequence: TGTGCCAGCAGTCCGGAAGCGGGAGTAAGCGAGCAGTACTTC.

The chain joins TRBV5-4 to TRBJ2-1; 8 bases agree with TRBD2. CDR3 length: 13 residues. Trimming took 2 bases from V and 6 from J; bases not matched to a gene: 1. Germline-derived CDR1 and CDR2 are SGHNT and YYREEE (reference sequence). The CDR3 DNA sequence: TGTGCCAGCAGCTTCGGGGGGGGCAATGAGCAGTTCTTC. It translates to CASSFGGGNEQFF.

The V and J genes are TRBV7-3 and TRBJ1-1; TRBD1 is a possible D gene (5 bases). Germline CDR1 is SGHTA and CDR2 is FQGTGA. V gave up 0 bases and J gave up 4 bases, with 12 bases separating them. The CDR3 contains 15 residues. CDR3 nucleotide sequence: TGTGCCAGCAGCTTAACGGGGGGAAGTATCACTGAAGCTTTCTTT. Protein product: CASSLTGGSITEAFF.

This chain links TRBV19 with TRBJ1-2; D perhaps matches TRBD1 (5 bases). Germline V CDR1 and CDR2: LNHDA, SQIVND (reference sequence). Trimming removed 3 bases at V and 5 bases at J, with 10 bases between. CDR3 length equals 13 residues. The CDR3 reads CASSMGPIYGYTF. CDR3 sequence (DNA): TGTGCCAGTAGTATGGGGCCGATTTATGGCTACACCTTC.

The chain carries TRBV7-9 and TRBJ2-5; D unresolved. The V gene lost 4 bases and the J gene lost 5 bases, with 11 bases spanning the gap. CDR1 SEHNR and CDR2 FQNEAQ come from the germline V gene (reference sequence). The CDR3 sequence is 13 residues long. CDR3 loop: CASSSVMGETQYF. The CDR3 DNA follows: TGTGCCAGCAGCTCGGTTATGGGGGAGACCCAGTACTTC.

This chain connects TRBV11-2 to TRBJ2-7; D perhaps matches TRBD1 (5 bases). The CDR3 has 15 residues. Germline assignment: CDR1 SGHAT and CDR2 FQNNGV. Trimming stripped 1 base from V and 1 base from J, with 11 bases between. The CDR3 nucleotides read TGTGCCAGCAGCTTAGTGCCAGGACATTCCTACGAGCAGTACTTC. Its protein product is CASSLVPGHSYEQYF. The full variable domain, its missing parts supplied by reference TRBV11-2 and TRBJ2-7, is EAGVAQSPRYKIIEKRQSVAFWCNPISGHATLYWYQQILGQGPKLLIQFQNNGVVDDSQLPKDRFSAERLKGVDSTLKIQPAKLEDSAVYLCASSLVPGHSYEQYFGPGTRLTVT.

V and J are TRBV5-1 and TRBJ2-5; 9 bases fit TRBD1. TRBJ2-7 explains the end of the DNA better; the J call may be wrong. CDR1 SGHRS and CDR2 YFSETQ come from the germline V gene. CDR3 length equals 18 residues. CDR3 in amino acids: CASSLLGTSGTGSGEQYF. CDR3 coding DNA: TGCGCCAGCAGCTTGTTGGGTACATCCGGGACAGGGTCGGGCGAGCAGTACTTC.

The rearrangement links TRBV9 to TRBJ1-4, with D possibly matching TRBD1 (6 bases). Trimming left V 4 bases short and J 8 bases short, with 21 bases between. Germline CDR1 and CDR2: SGDLS and YYNGEE. The CDR3 is 16 amino acids. The CDR3 sequence is CASSPKDGGAGEKLFF. The CDR3 DNA follows: TGTGCCAGCAGCCCTAAAGATGGGGGCGCGGGAGAAAAACTGTTTTTT.

The gene calls are TRBV7-2 and TRBJ2-1; no definite D call. Germline V gene data show CDR1 as SGHTA and CDR2 as FQGNSA. The CDR3 is 14 amino acids. Between the trimmed V and J ends, which lost 0 bases and 6 bases, there was a span of 9 bases. The CDR3 DNA reads TGTGCCAGCAGCTTAGCAGGGCCCCCCAATGAGCAGTTCTTC. Its translation is CASSLAGPPNEQFF.

This rearrangement joins TRBV27 to TRBJ2-5, with D maybe TRBD2 (5 bases). CDR3 length equals 15 residues. Trimming pared 6 bases from V and 2 bases from J, leaving 16 bases between. The germline CDR1 and CDR2 sequences are MNHEY and SMNVEV (reference sequence). CDR3 nucleotide sequence: TGTGCCAGCAGCTCCGCCGGGATAGATCAAGAGACCCAGTACTTC. Encoded protein: CASSSAGIDQETQYF.

The rearrangement uses TRBV18 and TRBJ2-1; 7 bases align to TRBD1. V shed 4 bases and J 8 bases; nucleotides not matched to a gene: 14. Germline lookup yields CDR1 KGHSH and CDR2 LQKENI. The CDR3 is 16 amino acids. CDR3 sequence reads: CASSLLQGLGHDEQFF. The CDR3 DNA follows: TGTGCCAGCTCACTACTACAGGGGTTGGGGCACGATGAGCAGTTCTTC.

The chain employs TRBV27 and TRBJ2-7, with D possibly being TRBD1 or TRBD2 (5 bases each). V was cut by 2 bases and J by 6 bases, with 8 bases left in between. This CDR3 comprises 12 residues. CDR1 is MNHEY and CDR2 is SMNVEV in the germline V gene (reference sequence). The DNA of the CDR3 is TGTGCCAGCAGTTTAGGGGGTAGCGAGCAGTACTTC. This translates into CASSLGGSEQYF.